Sequencing of this TCR beta chain was carried out in a study of regulatory T cells in long-lasting Graves disease. The TCR beta library used iRepertoire HTBI primers with Arm-PCR amplification of CDR3. A single record per CDR3 protein comes from TCRdb applying MiXCR to the multiplex PCR reads. Altogether around 460,000 distinct CDR3 sequences are present, around a fifth being singletons, with the ten largest covering around 13%. Time point given: persistent/refractory GD, antithyroid drugs over 5 years with positive TRAb. Construction of the TCR library relied on RNA isolated from PBMCs. The CDR3 has 14 amino acids. Per the germline V gene, CDR1 is SGHAT and CDR2 is FQNNGV. Trimming took off 7 bases at V and 0 bases at J, with 7 bases between the two ends.

This TCR came from a female donor with Graves disease. Here the sequenced sample was peripheral blood mononuclear cells (PBMCs), taken when the disease was refractory, from a patient treated with antithyroid drugs. The rearrangement joins TRBV11-2 to TRBJ2-6; no firm D call. CDR3: CASKLISGANVLTF. The CDR3 DNA follows: TGTGCCAGCAAGTTAATCTCTGGGGCCAACGTCCTGACTTTC.